One and the same sample provided the 4 T cell receptor beta chains below, sequenced in a study of T-cell memory formation after mild COVID-19. Via MiXCR, TCRdb re-called the 5' RACE reads, giving one row per CDR3 protein. The sample lists around 140,000 distinct CDR3 sequences, 5.5% to 7% occurring once. Sample: PBMCs or a T cell subset sorted from them (not recorded which). These receptors came from an adult woman who had mild COVID-19 (a few samples of this study predate the infection). Cell type and time point are not known.

This clonotype was observed at least ten times. The chain recombines TRBV29-1 with TRBJ1-1; TRBD1 matches at 8 bases. Germline V gene sequence: CDR1 SQVTM, CDR2 ANQGSEA. The CDR3 sequence is 12 residues long. V lost 7 bases and J lost 1; bases outside the gene matches: 2. The CDR3 is CSGGQGNTEAFF. As DNA, the CDR3 is TGCAGCGGTGGACAGGGGAACACTGAAGCTTTCTTT.

This clonotype has at least ten counts. The rearrangement joins TRBV12-3 or TRBV12-4 to TRBJ1-2, with D unclear. The CDR3 is 14 amino acids. With 0 bases removed from V and 8 bases from J, the gap between germline ends came to 13 bases. The DNA for the CDR3 is TGTGCCAGCAGTTTAGCGCGGACTACGGCGGGCTACACCTTC. Its translation is CASSLARTTAGYTF.

This clonotype occurred a few times. The rearrangement uses TRBV5-1 and TRBJ1-1, with a weak D call TRBD1 (6 bases). This CDR3 spans 13 amino acids. Germline V gene data show CDR1 as SGHRS and CDR2 as YFSETQ. Trimming took off 7 bases at V and 10 bases at J, with 20 bases between the two ends. CDR3 region: CASRTAESPTAFF. DNA of the CDR3: TGCGCCAGCCGGACAGCGGAAAGCCCTACAGCTTTCTTT.

This clonotype was observed at least ten times. The gene calls are TRBV20-1 and TRBJ2-1; 11 nucleotides match TRBD2. Trimming took 7 bases from V and 9 from J; bases not matched to a gene: 5. The CDR3 sequence is 12 residues long. Germline V gives CDR1 DFQATT, CDR2 SNEGSKA (reference sequence). The CDR3 nucleotides are TGCAGTGTAGCGGGAGGGCCCGGTGAGCAGTTCTTC. Protein sequence: CSVAGGPGEQFF.